The T cell receptor (beta chain) under discussion was sequenced for a study of blood T cells in healthy people across ages. Germline V gives CDR1 MGHRA, CDR2 YSYEKL. V was pared by 3 bases and J by 7 bases, with 6 bases of the junction left unmatched. The CDR3 is made up of 16 amino acids. Overall study findings and caveats: Comparison with aged donors showed that long-lived donors had more naive CD4+ cells and higher diversity. The diversity estimates, figures obtained from one million T cells, were considered underestimates.

As concerns this clonotype: Antigen unknown.

A sample-barcoded 5' primer and a J-beta primer mix were used in a second PCR of about 7 to 12 cycles. Using its own MiXCR run on the 5' RACE reads, TCRdb lists one record per CDR3 protein. The sample lists about a million distinct CDR3 sequences, roughly 50% seen once, with about 20% in the top ten. A minimum of 7 million PBMCs was isolated per sample. Extractions gave at least 5.5 micrograms of total RNA per sample. Source material: blood. The receptor's source is a woman aged 55-70 years in good health. The chain joins TRBV4-1 to TRBJ2-1; 13 positions agree with TRBD2. CDR3 in amino acids: CASSQLGTSGKNEQFF. CDR3 DNA: TGCGCCAGCAGCCAGCTTGGGACTAGCGGGAAGAATGAGCAGTTCTTC.